This T cell receptor (beta chain) was observed in a study of circulating CD8 cells and anti-PD-1 response in melanoma. J was trimmed by 3 bases and V by 5 bases; bases with no gene match: 7. CDR1 is MNHEY and CDR2 is SVGEGT in the germline V gene. This CDR3 has 15 residues. In its sample, this clonotype is medium-sized. Live CD3+CD8+TCRalphabeta+ cells were sorted into four subsets by PD-1 and/or TIGIT. The QIAseq Immune Repertoire TCR panel built the libraries from roughly 15 ng of total RNA. MiXCR, run by TCRdb on the reads, gives a single entry per CDR3 protein. The sample consists of just under 450 distinct CDR3 sequences, 5.5% of them appearing once.

The receptor comes from a human donor with melanoma. The chain links TRBV6-2 or TRBV6-3 to TRBJ2-7; 10 bases are shared with TRBD1. The source material was CD8+ T cells from PBMCs, sampled at baseline or after one month of anti-PD-1 therapy (not recorded which). CDR3 in DNA: TGTGCCAGCAGTCCCGGGACAGGGGCGCTCTACGAGCAGTACTTC. Amino acids: CASSPGTGALYEQYF.